This is a list of T cell receptor beta chains from one sample in a study of cytomegalovirus exposure and HLA in healthy donors. The method was immunoSEQ multiplex PCR; TCRdb's version includes in-frame clones alone and lacks a portion of them. Of roughly 200,000 clones in the sample, 65% to 85% were seen once. Sequenced: PBMCs. Receptors originate from a man aged 40-55 years in good health and CMV-seropositive. The CDR3 runs from the conserved cysteine through the conserved F or W. Fields, in order: V gene, J gene, clone size, D gene, CDR3 protein, CDR3 DNA. A D gene is named only where the DNA matches it firmly. Expanded clones get a size class; other rows say once, few or many, or leave the size out.

>TRBV5-1|TRBJ2-4|NA|TRBD1
CASSLTGGGGAKNSQYF
TGCGCCAGCAGCTTGACAGGGGGCGGGGGAGCCAAAAACAGTCAGTACTTC
>TRBV11-1|TRBJ2-5|NA|TRBD2
CASSLTGLQETQYF
TGTGCCAGCAGCTTAACGGGACTACAAGAGACCCAGTACTTC
>TRBV28|TRBJ2-2|few|NA
CASSLTGNTGELFF
TGTGCCAGCAGTTTAACAGGCAACACCGGGGAGCTGTTTTTT
>TRBV11-1|TRBJ2-2|NA|NA
CASRSLGTRNTGELFF
TGTGCCAGCAGATCTTTGGGCACCAGGAACACCGGGGAGCTGTTTTTT
>TRBV10-3|TRBJ2-1|few|TRBD2
CAISGLAEDNEQFF
TGTGCCATCAGCGGACTAGCGGAAGACAATGAGCAGTTCTTC
>TRBV19|TRBJ1-2|NA|TRBD1
CASSDRAYGYTF
TGTGCCAGTAGTGACAGGGCATATGGCTACACCTTC
>TRBV13|TRBJ2-7|once|TRBD2
CASSPGRAYEQYF
TGTGCCAGCAGCCCGGGGAGGGCCTACGAGCAGTACTTC
>TRBV11-1|TRBJ2-1|NA|TRBD2
CASSPQLAGGPIEQFF
TGTGCCAGCAGCCCACAACTAGCGGGAGGGCCGATTGAGCAGTTCTTC
>TRBV25-1|TRBJ2-6|NA|TRBD1
CASSDPTGGGANVLTF
TGTGCCAGCAGTGATCCCACAGGGGGTGGGGCCAACGTCCTGACTTTC
>TRBV7-8|TRBJ2-3|NA|NA
CASSLFGGGADTQYF
TGTGCCAGCAGCTTATTCGGGGGTGGGGCAGATACGCAGTATTTT
>TRBV27|TRBJ2-3|NA|NA
CASSLLLGDSTDTQYF
TGTGCCAGCAGCCTACTCTTAGGAGATAGCACGGATACGCAGTATTTT
>TRBV11-2|TRBJ2-1|NA|NA
CASSVTSGDNEQFF
TGTGCCAGCAGCGTGACTAGTGGGGACAATGAGCAGTTCTTC
>TRBV13|TRBJ1-1|NA|NA
CASSALQVSTEAFF
TGTGCCAGCAGCGCTTTACAGGTTTCTACTGAAGCTTTCTTT
>TRBV11-3|TRBJ2-1|once|TRBD1
CASSLDGQGSNEQFF
TGTGCCAGCAGCTTAGACGGACAGGGGTCAAATGAGCAGTTCTTC
>TRBV7-8|TRBJ2-3|few|NA
CASSLEGTDTQYF
TGTGCCAGCAGCTTAGAGGGGACAGATACGCAGTATTTT
>TRBV27|TRBJ2-2|once|TRBD2
CASMYGAGLYTGELFF
TGTGCCAGCATGTACGGAGCGGGACTCTACACCGGGGAGCTGTTTTTT
>TRBV27|TRBJ1-5|NA|NA
CASSFIFLGRGNQPQHF
TGTGCCAGCAGTTTTATATTTTTGGGGAGGGGCAATCAGCCCCAGCATTTT
>TRBV18|TRBJ2-7|NA|TRBD1
CASSRTGGWNEQYF
TGTGCCAGCTCACGGACAGGGGGCTGGAACGAGCAGTACTTC
>TRBV5-4|TRBJ2-7|NA|NA
CASSLPSSYEQYF
TGTGCCAGCAGCTTGCCGAGCTCCTACGAGCAGTACTTC
>TRBV5-4|TRBJ1-2|NA|TRBD1
CASSLPRPGQGFTNYGYTF
TGTGCCAGCAGCCTCCCCCGCCCGGGACAGGGCTTCACCAACTATGGCTACACCTTC